Following are 18 T cell receptor beta chains from one sample sequenced in a study of blood T cells in healthy people across ages. A sample-barcoded 5' primer and a J-beta primer mix were used in a second PCR of roughly 6 to 12 cycles. Each CDR3 protein gets one entry after TCRdb re-called the 5' RACE reads with MiXCR. The sample yields about 560,000 distinct CDR3 sequences, roughly a quarter seen once. These same data were also listed under a study on T cells of mothers and their children.

What was sequenced was blood. The receptors come from a boy aged 2 to 10 in good health.

This clonotype was found a few times. This chain connects TRBV27 to TRBJ2-7, with D tentatively TRBD1 (5 bases). The CDR3 runs to 13 residues. In germline, CDR1 is MNHEY, CDR2 SMNVEV (reference sequence). V was trimmed by 5 bases and J by 3 bases, leaving 11 bases between them. In nucleotides, the CDR3 is TGTGCCAGCAGTGCCAGGGCGGACTACGAGCAGTACTTC. This translates into CASSARADYEQYF.

The sample holds a few counts of this clonotype. The chain couples TRBV7-8 to TRBJ1-2; TRBD1 might be the D (6 bases). With 1 base removed from V and 4 bases from J, the gap between germline ends came to 10 bases. This CDR3 comprises 14 residues. Germline V gene data show CDR1 as SGHVS and CDR2 as FQNEAQ. DNA of the CDR3: TGTGCCAGCAGCTTAGGGGGGGCCCTCTATGGCTACACCTTC. Translation gives CASSLGGALYGYTF.

The chain joins TRBV4-3 to TRBJ2-1, with TRBD2 identical over 7 bases. Germline CDR1 reads LGHNA; CDR2 reads YSLEER. This CDR3 has 14 amino acids. V dropped 0 bases and J dropped 8; count of bases not matched to a gene: 4. CDR3: CASSQDGRSDEQFF. The CDR3 region has the DNA TGCGCCAGCAGCCAAGACGGGAGGAGCGATGAGCAGTTCTTC.

The V gene is TRBV11-2, the J gene TRBJ2-5; 9 bases are a match to TRBD2. The J segment lost 4 bases and the V segment lost 8 bases, leaving 8 bases of the junction unmatched. CDR1 and CDR2 from the germline V gene are SGHAT and FQNNGV. The CDR3 totals 14 residues. The CDR3 region is CASAVSGRGETQYF. In DNA, the CDR3 is TGTGCCAGCGCTGTTAGCGGGAGAGGAGAGACCCAGTACTTC.

Of note for this clonotype: The junction does not match germline at one end; this may be a read error. V is TRBV7-2 and J is TRBJ2-7; no clear D gene. The CDR3 has 12 residues. Germline V gene data show CDR1 as SGHTA and CDR2 as FQGNSA. The CDR3: CASSLFSYAQYF. CDR3 DNA sequence: TGTGCCAGCAGCTTATTTAGCTACGCGCAGTACTTC.

This clonotype has a handful of counts. The rearrangement joins TRBV7-6 to TRBJ2-5; D is unresolved. Trimming left V 1 base short and J 0 bases short, with 6 bases between. This CDR3 is built from 14 residues. The V gene's germline CDR1 is SGHVS and CDR2 FNYEAQ. The CDR3 bases are TGTGCCAGCAGCTTAGGGGATAACCAAGAGACCCAGTACTTC. Encoded protein: CASSLGDNQETQYF.

This clonotype was seen just once. This chain links TRBV5-1 with TRBJ2-2; no firm D call. This CDR3 has 14 residues. Germline assignment: CDR1 SGHRS and CDR2 YFSETQ. The ends were cut back, 4 bases at V and 3 bases at J, with 10 bases in the middle. The CDR3 nucleotides are TGCGCCAGCAGCCATCGTCCTGACACCGGGGAGCTGTTTTTT. The encoded protein is CASSHRPDTGELFF.

The CDR3 region has the DNA TGCAGTGCTAGGGGGACAGGGGGAGCTGGGGCCAACGTCCTGACTTTC. Translated, it gives CSARGTGGAGANVLTF. The J gene is TRBJ2-6, the V gene TRBV20-1, with 11 bases lining up with TRBD1. J was trimmed by 2 bases and V by 3 bases; bases with no gene match: 3. This CDR3 has 16 residues. Germline CDR1 reads DFQATT; CDR2 reads SNEGSKA (reference sequence).

This chain connects TRBV10-3 to TRBJ1-5; tentatively, D is TRBD1 (5 bases). V was pared by 0 bases and J by 5 bases, with 11 bases between. CDR3 size: 15 residues. Per the germline V gene, CDR1 is ENHRY and CDR2 is SYGVKD. CDR3 in amino acids: CAISESSGGHQPQHF. The CDR3 DNA follows: TGTGCCATCAGTGAGTCGTCGGGGGGTCATCAGCCCCAGCATTTT.

The chain links TRBV10-1 to TRBJ2-5; possibly TRBD1 for D (5 bases). The germline V and J ends were trimmed by 0 bases and 5 bases, with 13 bases remaining between them. CDR1 WNHNN and CDR2 SYGVQD come from the germline V gene (reference sequence). There are 15 residues in the CDR3. The CDR3 reads CASSESIAGPETQYF. CDR3 DNA: TGCGCCAGCAGTGAGTCGATAGCAGGGCCGGAGACCCAGTACTTC.

About this clonotype itself: No conserved phenylalanine or tryptophan ends this CDR3, so it is likely a read error. It is unclear where the CDR3 begins or ends on the DNA, so no DNA is shown, and the CDR3 is as TCRdb lists it. J is TRBJ2-6 and V is TRBV27; the D call of TRBD1 is as the table states it, not checked on the DNA. Germline V gene lookup returns CDR1 MNHEY and CDR2 SMNVEV (reference sequence). The CDR3 region is 8 residues in length, termini included. The CDR3 protein is CASSSPGV.

This clonotype appeared once. No conserved phenylalanine or tryptophan is present at the end of the CDR3, so a read error is the likely explanation. The chain couples TRBV7-6 to TRBJ2-1, with 15 bases identical to TRBD2. Germline CDR1 is SGHVS and CDR2 is FNYEAQ. V dropped 2 bases and J dropped 10; count of bases not matched to a gene: 6. The CDR3 has 16 amino acids. CDR3 sequence (DNA): TGTGCCAGCAGCTTACGGGGACTAGCGGGAGGTGGCGAGCAGTTCTGC. As protein: CASSLRGLAGGGEQFC.

This clonotype was seen more than once but under ten times. The V call is TRBV19, the J call TRBJ2-6, with no clear D. The CDR3 length is 16 residues. Trimming removed 1 base at V and 0 bases at J, with 7 bases between. CDR1 is LNHDA and CDR2 is SQIVND in the germline V gene (reference sequence). The CDR3 here is CASSIGSSSGANVLTF. CDR3 coding DNA: TGTGCCAGTAGTATAGGAAGCAGCTCTGGGGCCAACGTCCTGACTTTC.

This clonotype was picked up a small number of times. The chain uses TRBV29-1 and TRBJ2-1; 11 bases line up with TRBD2. This CDR3 is 16 amino acids long. Germline CDR1 SQVTM, CDR2 ANQGSEA. J gave up 5 bases and V 3 bases, and 9 bases lay outside the gene matches. The CDR3 DNA reads TGCAGCGTTGACGCGCCTGGGACTAGCGGAGACAATGAGCAGTTCTTC. Its translation is CSVDAPGTSGDNEQFF.

This clonotype was observed a handful of times. The chain is built from TRBV5-5 and TRBJ2-3, with a weak D call TRBD2 (6 bases). Looked up from germline, CDR1 is SGHKS and CDR2 is YYEKEE (reference sequence). The CDR3 has 17 amino acids. V dropped 4 bases and J dropped 0 bases, with 18 bases sitting between them. The CDR3 sequence: CASSRGGLADSTDTQYF. CDR3 sequence (DNA): TGTGCCAGCAGCCGTGGGGGGTTGGCGGACAGCACAGATACGCAGTATTTT.

This clonotype was detected only a few times. V is TRBV6-5 and J is TRBJ2-7; D is possibly TRBD1 or TRBD2 (5 bases each). The CDR3 length is 13 residues. Germline CDR1 is MNHEY and CDR2 is SVGAGI. Trimming pared 2 bases from V and 3 bases from J, leaving 8 bases between. The CDR3 reads CASSYGTGYEQYF. The CDR3 DNA sequence: TGTGCCAGCAGTTACGGGACCGGCTACGAGCAGTACTTC.

This rearrangement joins TRBV4-1 to TRBJ2-2; D remains unclear. V was pared by 0 bases and J by 4 bases, with 12 bases between. CDR1 is MGHRA, CDR2 YSYEKL, per germline. This CDR3 region has 16 residues. CDR3 coding DNA: TGCGCCAGCAGCCAAGAGGGTAGTCGTGGCACCGGGGAGCTGTTTTTT. This gives the protein CASSQEGSRGTGELFF.

With respect to this clonotype: A junction boundary mismatches the germline segment, possibly from a read error. The chain recombines TRBV7-8 with TRBJ1-4; possibly TRBD1 for D (5 bases). Germline V gene data show CDR1 as SGHVS and CDR2 as FQNEAQ. There are 13 residues in the CDR3. The CDR3 DNA reads TGTGCCAGCAGTCCCGGGACGGACGAAAGACTGTTTTTT. Encoded protein: CASSPGTDERLFF.